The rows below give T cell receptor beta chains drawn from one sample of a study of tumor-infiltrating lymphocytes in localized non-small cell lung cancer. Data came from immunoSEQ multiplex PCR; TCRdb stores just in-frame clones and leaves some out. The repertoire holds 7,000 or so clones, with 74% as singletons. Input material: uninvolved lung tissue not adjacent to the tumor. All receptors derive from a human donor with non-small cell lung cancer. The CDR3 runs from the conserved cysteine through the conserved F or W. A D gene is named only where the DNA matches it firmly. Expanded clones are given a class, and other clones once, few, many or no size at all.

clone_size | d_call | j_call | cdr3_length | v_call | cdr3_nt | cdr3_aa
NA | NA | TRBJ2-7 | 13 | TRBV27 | TGTGCCAGCAGTTTAATGGCAGGCTACGAGCAGTACTTC | CASSLMAGYEQYF
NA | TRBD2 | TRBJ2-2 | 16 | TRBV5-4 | TGTGCCAGCAGCTCGTGGACTAGCGGGAATGGCGGGGAGCTGTTTTTT | CASSSWTSGNGGELFF
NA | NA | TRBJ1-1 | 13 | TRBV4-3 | TGCGCCAGCAGCCAAGTGCCCAACACTGAAGCTTTCTTT | CASSQVPNTEAFF
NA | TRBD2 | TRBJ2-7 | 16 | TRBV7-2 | TGTGCCAGCAGCTTATTCCCAGCGGGAGCAAAGTACGAGCAGTACTTC | CASSLFPAGAKYEQYF
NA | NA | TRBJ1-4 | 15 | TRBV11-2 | TGTGCCAGCAGCGGCGGGGGGGTCGGGAATGAAAAACTGTTTTTT | CASSGGGVGNEKLFF
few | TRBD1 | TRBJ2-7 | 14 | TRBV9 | TGTGCCAGCAGCCGCCAGACAGGGGATTACGAGCAGTACTTC | CASSRQTGDYEQYF
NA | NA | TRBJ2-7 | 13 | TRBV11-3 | TGTGCCAGCAGCTTATCAGGTCCCTACGAGCAGTACTTC | CASSLSGPYEQYF
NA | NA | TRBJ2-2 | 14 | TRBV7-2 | TGTGCCAGCAGCCCGAGCGGGTCTACCGGGGAGCTGTTTTTT | CASSPSGSTGELFF
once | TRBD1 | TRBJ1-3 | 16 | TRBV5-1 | TGCGCCAGCAGCTGGGACAGGGAGAGCTCTGGAAACACCATATATTTT | CASSWDRESSGNTIYF
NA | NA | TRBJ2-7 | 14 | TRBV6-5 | TGTGCCAGCAGTTCCCATGGCCCCGGGGACGAGCAGTACTTC | CASSSHGPGDEQYF
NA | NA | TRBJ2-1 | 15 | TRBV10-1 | TGCGCCAGCAGTGAGACGAAGATACAGGGTGATGAGCAGTTCTTC | CASSETKIQGDEQFF
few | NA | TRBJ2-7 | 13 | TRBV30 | TGTGCCTGGAATTGGGGCAGGGGGGGCGAGCAGTACTTC | CAWNWGRGGEQYF
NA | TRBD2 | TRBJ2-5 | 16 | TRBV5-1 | TGCGCCAGCAGCTTGAGCTCTAGCGGGAGGCAAGAGACCCAGTACTTC | CASSLSSSGRQETQYF
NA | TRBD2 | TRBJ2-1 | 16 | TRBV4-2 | TGTGCCAGCAGCCAACAACTAGCGGGATATGGCAATGAGCAGTTCTTC | CASSQQLAGYGNEQFF
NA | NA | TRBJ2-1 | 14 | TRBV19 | TGTGCCAGTACTCCCGAAAACTCCTACAATGAGCAGTTCTTC | CASTPENSYNEQFF
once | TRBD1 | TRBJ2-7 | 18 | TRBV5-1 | TGCGCCAGCAGCTTGGATGTGGACAGGGGGGGGAGAGTCTACGAGCAGTACTTC | CASSLDVDRGGRVYEQYF
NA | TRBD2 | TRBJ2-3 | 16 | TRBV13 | TGTGCCAGCAGCTCCGGAGCGGGAGGGCCGCCAGATACGCAGTATTTT | CASSSGAGGPPDTQYF
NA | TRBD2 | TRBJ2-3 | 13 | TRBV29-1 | TGCAGCGTTAGGAGCGGGAGTCAGGATACGCAGTATTTT | CSVRSGSQDTQYF
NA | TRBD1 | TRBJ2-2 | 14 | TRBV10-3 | TGTGCCATCAGAAGACAGGGGGCCACCGGGGAGCTGTTTTTT | CAIRRQGATGELFF
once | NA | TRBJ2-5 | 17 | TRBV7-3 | TGTGCCAGCAGCCTAGGACGGGTTGGGTTAAACCAAGAGACCCAGTACTTC | CASSLGRVGLNQETQYF
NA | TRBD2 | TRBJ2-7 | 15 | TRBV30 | TGTGCCTGGAGGCCGGGACTAGCGGGTCGGTACGAGCAGTACTTC | CAWRPGLAGRYEQYF
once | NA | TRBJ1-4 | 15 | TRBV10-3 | TGTGCCATCAGTGAGGCCACCGGGACGGGTGCAAAACTGTTTTTT | CAISEATGTGAKLFF
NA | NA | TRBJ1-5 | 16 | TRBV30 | TGTGCCTGGAGCCCTTTGGGAGGGGAGGGCAATCAGCCCCAGCATTTT | CAWSPLGGEGNQPQHF
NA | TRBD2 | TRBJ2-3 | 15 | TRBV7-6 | TGTGCCAGCAGCTTCTCTAGCGGGAGTCCGGATACGCAGTATTTT | CASSFSSGSPDTQYF
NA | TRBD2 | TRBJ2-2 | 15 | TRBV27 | TGTGCCAGCAAAACCGGGACTACCTACACCGGGGAGCTGTTTTTT | CASKTGTTYTGELFF
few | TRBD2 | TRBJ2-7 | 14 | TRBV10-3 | TGTGCCATCAGGGGGACTAGCGGAACCTACGAGCAGTACTTC | CAIRGTSGTYEQYF
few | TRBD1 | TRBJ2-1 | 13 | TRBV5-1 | TGCGCCAGCAGCGAACAGGGGGCCGATGAGCAGTTCTTC | CASSEQGADEQFF
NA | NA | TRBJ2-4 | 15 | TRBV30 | TGTGCCTGGAGTCGGTTAACGGCGGGCAAAAACATTCAGTACTTC | CAWSRLTAGKNIQYF
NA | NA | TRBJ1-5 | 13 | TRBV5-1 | TGCGCCAGCAGCCCTATGCCCGATCAGCCCCAGCATTTT | CASSPMPDQPQHF
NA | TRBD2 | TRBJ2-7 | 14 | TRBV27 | TGTGCCAGCAGTCAGAGCGGGAGGGCCTACGAGCAGTACTTC | CASSQSGRAYEQYF
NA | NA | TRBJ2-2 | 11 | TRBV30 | TGTGCCTGGAGTGACGCCGGGGAGCTGTTTTTT | CAWSDAGELFF
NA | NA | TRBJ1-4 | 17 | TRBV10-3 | TGTGCCATCAGTGAGGGGACAAGTATAGCTTATAATGAAAAACTGTTTTTT | CAISEGTSIAYNEKLFF
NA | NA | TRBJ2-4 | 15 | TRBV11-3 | TGTGCCAGCAGCTTTTTCGGTGGCTCCAAAAACATTCAGTACTTC | CASSFFGGSKNIQYF
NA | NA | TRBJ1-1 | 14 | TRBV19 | TGTGCCAGTAGTAAGGGCGGGTCGAACACTGAAGCTTTCTTT | CASSKGGSNTEAFF
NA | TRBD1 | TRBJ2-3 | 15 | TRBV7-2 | TGTGCCAGCAGCTTTGCGGGACAGGTGACAGATACGCAGTATTTT | CASSFAGQVTDTQYF
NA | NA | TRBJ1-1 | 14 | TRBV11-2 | TGTGCCAGCAGCTTAGACCACATGAACACTGAAGCTTTCTTT | CASSLDHMNTEAFF
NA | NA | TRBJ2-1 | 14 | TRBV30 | TGTGCCTGGCGAAGAGGGGGGACCTACAATGAGCAGTTCTTC | CAWRRGGTYNEQFF
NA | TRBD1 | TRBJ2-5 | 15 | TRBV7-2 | TGTGCCAGCAGCTTAGGCCAGACAGGGAAGGAGACCCAGTACTTC | CASSLGQTGKETQYF
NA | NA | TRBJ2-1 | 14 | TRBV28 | TGTGCCAGCAGTTTATTATCTGGGAACAATGAGCAGTTCTTC | CASSLLSGNNEQFF
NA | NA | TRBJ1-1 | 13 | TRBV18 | TGTGCCAGCTCACCACCCCGGGTTATTGAAGCTTTCTTT | CASSPPRVIEAFF
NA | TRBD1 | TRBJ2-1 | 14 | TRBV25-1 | TGTGCCAGCAGTGCGGTCAGGGGGTACAATGAGCAGTTCTTC | CASSAVRGYNEQFF
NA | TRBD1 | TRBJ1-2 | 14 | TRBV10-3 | TGTGCCATCAGTGAGTCACAGGGGGCCGGTGGCTACACCTTC | CAISESQGAGGYTF
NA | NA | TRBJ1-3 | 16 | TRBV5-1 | TGCGCCAGCAGCTTGAGTGACAGGACCTCTGGAAACACCATATATTTT | CASSLSDRTSGNTIYF
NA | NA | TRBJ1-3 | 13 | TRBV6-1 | TGTGCCGTAAAGGACAGCTCTGGAAACACCATATATTTT | CAVKDSSGNTIYF
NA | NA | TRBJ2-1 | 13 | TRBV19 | TGTGCCACCATACCCCCCGGCTACAATGAGCAGTTCTTC | CATIPPGYNEQFF
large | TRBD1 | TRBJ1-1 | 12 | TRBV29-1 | TGCAGCGCCCGTGCCGGACAGGGTTTGGCTTTCTTT | CSARAGQGLAFF
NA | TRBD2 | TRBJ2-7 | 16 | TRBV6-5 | TGTGCCAGCAGTTACTCGATCACTAGCGGGAGTTACGAGCAGTACTTC | CASSYSITSGSYEQYF
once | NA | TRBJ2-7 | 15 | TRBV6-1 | TGTGCCAGCAGTAACGGCTTCTGGAGCTCCTACGAGCAGTACTTC | CASSNGFWSSYEQYF
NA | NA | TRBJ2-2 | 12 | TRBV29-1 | TGCAGCGTTGGAGACCGGGAGCGGGAGCTGTTTTTT | CSVGDRERELFF
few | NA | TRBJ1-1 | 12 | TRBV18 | TGTGCCACCTCCCCCCAGAACACTGAAGCTTTCTTT | CATSPQNTEAFF
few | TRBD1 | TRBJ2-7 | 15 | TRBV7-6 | TGTGCCAGCAGCTTAGCGGGACAGGGGGTTTCGGAGCAGTACTTC | CASSLAGQGVSEQYF
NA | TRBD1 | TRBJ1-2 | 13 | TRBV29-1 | TGCAGCGTTACTGGACAGGGCCTCTATGGCTACACCTTC | CSVTGQGLYGYTF
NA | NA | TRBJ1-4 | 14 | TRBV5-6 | TGTGCCAGCAGCTTGAAAAGGGGCGATGAAAAACTGTTTTTT | CASSLKRGDEKLFF
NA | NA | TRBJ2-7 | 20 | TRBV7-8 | TGTGCCAGCAGCCGGACCTCCTTGACAGGGCATAAACGGGAGTCATACGAGCAGTACTTC | CASSRTSLTGHKRESYEQYF
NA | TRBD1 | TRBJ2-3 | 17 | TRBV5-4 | TGTGCCAGCATGCGGGACAGGGGGCCTCGGTCCCCAGATACGCAGTATTTT | CASMRDRGPRSPDTQYF